This is a list of T cell receptor beta chains from one sample in a study of blood T cell repertoires in COVID-19. The protocol was immunoSEQ multiplex PCR, while the TCRdb copy is restricted to in-frame clones and leaves out a portion. The data contain some 180,000 clones, roughly 88% of them singletons. Sequenced input: peripheral blood. The receptors stem from a woman in her forties with COVID-19, enrolled during active disease. The CDR3 runs from the conserved cysteine through the conserved F or W. The D gene is left open where the match is weak. The size field is filled for only some rows; it gives once, few, many or a size class.

j_call d_call v_call clone_size cdr3_aa cdr3_nt
TRBJ1-2 - TRBV27 - CASRKESVGYTF TGTGCCAGCAGAAAGGAGAGTGTTGGCTACACCTTC
TRBJ2-5 TRBD1 TRBV6-6 - CASSTLGDRAQETQYF TGTGCCAGCAGTACCCTAGGGGACAGGGCTCAAGAGACCCAGTACTTC
TRBJ2-3 - TRBV11-2 few CASSLAVDTQYF TGTGCCAGCAGCTTAGCTGTAGATACGCAGTATTTT
TRBJ1-1 TRBD1 TRBV7-9 - CASSLALRTGATLNTEAFF TGTGCCAGCAGCTTAGCCCTGAGGACAGGGGCCACGCTAAACACTGAAGCTTTCTTT
TRBJ1-2 - TRBV5-1 - CASSLTRGLHYGYTF TGCGCCAGCAGCTTGACGAGGGGACTCCATTACGGCTACACCTTC
TRBJ1-1 - TRBV6-5 - CASSKQGRNTEAFF TGTGCCAGCAGCAAACAGGGCCGGAACACTGAAGCTTTCTTT
TRBJ1-6 TRBD1 TRBV3-1/TRBV3-2 few CASSQNRGISPLHF TGTGCCAGCAGCCAAAACAGGGGTATATCACCCCTCCACTTT
TRBJ2-7 - TRBV2 once CASRGTGKGEQYF TGTGCCAGCAGAGGAACAGGGAAGGGCGAGCAGTACTTC
TRBJ1-3 - TRBV11-1 - CASSRGTSTSGNTIYF TGTGCCAGCAGCCGCGGGACTTCTACTTCTGGAAACACCATATATTTT
TRBJ2-1 - TRBV7-3 - CASSLYGISPNEQFF TGTGCCAGCAGCTTATACGGGATTAGCCCCAATGAGCAGTTCTTC
TRBJ2-1 - TRBV6-5 - CASSYSGLGGYNEQFF TGTGCCAGCAGTTACTCGGGGCTAGGCGGCTACAATGAGCAGTTCTTC
TRBJ1-2 - TRBV20-1 - CSASATGSYSDGYTF TGCAGTGCTAGTGCTACAGGGTCGTATAGTGATGGCTACACCTTC
TRBJ1-1 - TRBV4-2 - CASSQYRVMNTEAFF TGTGCCAGCAGCCAGTACAGGGTAATGAACACTGAAGCTTTCTTT